What follows is one T cell receptor (beta chain) and its context. One end of the junction does not line up with germline, which may come from a read error. This entry comes from a study of cytomegalovirus exposure and HLA in healthy donors. The PCR ran on 60 Vbeta and 13 Jbeta primers. Libraries were prepared by immunoSEQ multiplex PCR; TCRdb keeps only in-frame clonotypes and omits some of them. The data hold 100,000 to 150,000 clones, with roughly 78% observed a single time. CDR3 size: 14 residues. Germline V gives CDR1 SEHNR, CDR2 FQNEAQ (reference sequence). The rearrangement joins TRBV7-9 to TRBJ2-2, with D tentatively TRBD2 (7 bases). This receptor was identified in a young man in good health and CMV-seronegative. The source material was PBMCs. CDR3 sequence (DNA): TGTTCCAGCAAAGGGGGGGTGAACACCGGGGAGCTGTTTTTT. As protein: CSSKGGVNTGELFF.